A selection of T cell receptor beta chains follows, all from one sample in a study of T cell responses to AZD1222 COVID-19 vaccine. The data were produced by immunoSEQ multiplex PCR, yet TCRdb's version contains in-frame clones alone and is incomplete. The table records some 130,000 clones, 80% to 90% of them present only once. The source material was peripheral blood, sampled on day 0 of AZD1222 vaccination. These receptors came from an adult in good health. Both conserved end residues are part of each CDR3. The order of the fields is J gene, V gene, clone size, D gene, CDR3 DNA, CDR3 protein. A D gene is named only where the DNA matches it firmly. The size field is filled for only some rows; it gives once, few, many or a size class.

j_call: TRBJ1-2; v_call: TRBV6-2/TRBV6-3; clone_size: -; d_call: TRBD1; cdr3_nt: TGTGCCAGCAGTCCAGGACAGGGAAACTATGGCTACACCTTC; cdr3_aa: CASSPGQGNYGYTF
j_call: TRBJ1-3; v_call: TRBV2; clone_size: -; d_call: -; cdr3_nt: TGTGCCAGCAAGGAGACCGGACTCTCTGGAAACACCATATATTTT; cdr3_aa: CASKETGLSGNTIYF
j_call: TRBJ2-2; v_call: TRBV7-9; clone_size: -; d_call: TRBD2; cdr3_nt: TGTGCCAGCAGCTCCCCTAGCGGGCGTCCCCAGCTGTTTTTT; cdr3_aa: CASSSPSGRPQLFF
j_call: TRBJ1-2; v_call: TRBV2; clone_size: -; d_call: -; cdr3_nt: TGTGCCAGCACAGGATCAGGAAACTATGGCTACACCTTC; cdr3_aa: CASTGSGNYGYTF
j_call: TRBJ1-2; v_call: TRBV19; clone_size: -; d_call: -; cdr3_nt: TGTGCCAGTAGTATTGGGCAGGGACACTATGGCTACACCTTC; cdr3_aa: CASSIGQGHYGYTF
j_call: TRBJ1-2; v_call: TRBV6-4; clone_size: -; d_call: -; cdr3_nt: TGTGCCAGCAGGATTAATGACTACTCTGGCTACACCTTC; cdr3_aa: CASRINDYSGYTF
j_call: TRBJ2-1; v_call: TRBV3-1/TRBV3-2; clone_size: -; d_call: -; cdr3_nt: TGTGCCAGCAGCCAAGAGGGGCCCTTAGGGTACAATGAGCAGTTCTTC; cdr3_aa: CASSQEGPLGYNEQFF
j_call: TRBJ2-7; v_call: TRBV5-4; clone_size: -; d_call: -; cdr3_nt: TGTGCCAGCAGCGCGGAGGGGCGCCTAATCGAGCAGTACTTC; cdr3_aa: CASSAEGRLIEQYF
j_call: TRBJ2-3; v_call: TRBV11-2; clone_size: -; d_call: -; cdr3_nt: TGTGCCAGCAGCCTCAGTTTAAGCACAGATACGCAGTATTTT; cdr3_aa: CASSLSLSTDTQYF
j_call: TRBJ2-7; v_call: TRBV7-9; clone_size: -; d_call: -; cdr3_nt: TGTGCCAGCAGCTTTATGGGACCGACCTACGAGCAGTACTTC; cdr3_aa: CASSFMGPTYEQYF
j_call: TRBJ1-5; v_call: TRBV14; clone_size: -; d_call: -; cdr3_nt: TGTGCCAGCAGCCAAGAACGGCAGGGGAAAGTAATCCCTCAGCCCCAGCATTTT; cdr3_aa: CASSQERQGKVIPQPQHF
j_call: TRBJ1-2; v_call: TRBV30; clone_size: -; d_call: -; cdr3_nt: TGTGCCTGGAGTCCAACTCAAACTACAGGCTACACCTTC; cdr3_aa: CAWSPTQTTGYTF
j_call: TRBJ1-3; v_call: TRBV10-1; clone_size: -; d_call: -; cdr3_nt: TGCGCCAGCACCCGGACTGTGAGCTCTGGAAACACCATATATTTT; cdr3_aa: CASTRTVSSGNTIYF
j_call: TRBJ1-1; v_call: TRBV10-3; clone_size: -; d_call: TRBD1; cdr3_nt: TGTGCCATCAGGGGGACAGGGGGAGAATACACTGAAGCTTTCTTT; cdr3_aa: CAIRGTGGEYTEAFF
j_call: TRBJ2-7; v_call: TRBV18; clone_size: -; d_call: -; cdr3_nt: TGTGCCAGCTCAACCCGTTCCTACGAGCAGTACTTC; cdr3_aa: CASSTRSYEQYF
j_call: TRBJ2-3; v_call: TRBV7-2; clone_size: once; d_call: -; cdr3_nt: TGTGCCAGCAGCACACCGACAGGAAGCACAGATACGCAGTATTTT; cdr3_aa: CASSTPTGSTDTQYF
j_call: TRBJ1-4; v_call: TRBV18; clone_size: once; d_call: -; cdr3_nt: TGTGCCAGCTCTTCTAGACGAAGTGAAAAACTGTTTTTT; cdr3_aa: CASSSRRSEKLFF
j_call: TRBJ1-4; v_call: TRBV13; clone_size: -; d_call: -; cdr3_nt: TGTGCCAGCAGTTCAGGACTCCCTGGGGGTAATGAAAAACTGTTTTTT; cdr3_aa: CASSSGLPGGNEKLFF
j_call: TRBJ1-2; v_call: TRBV4-3; clone_size: -; d_call: TRBD1; cdr3_nt: TGCGCCAGCAGCCAAGAGGGGACAGGGCAATACTATGGCTACACCTTC; cdr3_aa: CASSQEGTGQYYGYTF
j_call: TRBJ2-1; v_call: TRBV7-8; clone_size: -; d_call: TRBD2; cdr3_nt: TGTGCCAGCAGCTTAGTCCTAGCGGGGGGGAACAATGAGCAGTTCTTC; cdr3_aa: CASSLVLAGGNNEQFF
j_call: TRBJ2-7; v_call: TRBV6-5; clone_size: once; d_call: -; cdr3_nt: TGTGCCAGCAGAAGGAGTCAGGCGGGTGAGCAGTACTTC; cdr3_aa: CASRRSQAGEQYF
j_call: TRBJ2-5; v_call: TRBV6-5; clone_size: -; d_call: -; cdr3_nt: TGTGCCAGCAGTCTAGCTGGAGGCGGGGAGACCCAGTACTTC; cdr3_aa: CASSLAGGGETQYF
j_call: TRBJ2-2; v_call: TRBV3-1/TRBV3-2; clone_size: -; d_call: TRBD1; cdr3_nt: TGTGCCAGCAAAATGACAGGGTGTTCCACCGGGGAGCTGTTTTTT; cdr3_aa: CASKMTGCSTGELFF
j_call: TRBJ2-7; v_call: TRBV5-5; clone_size: few; d_call: -; cdr3_nt: TGTGCCAGCAGCCGGGACGGCTCCTACGAGCAGTACTTC; cdr3_aa: CASSRDGSYEQYF
j_call: TRBJ1-2; v_call: TRBV6-5; clone_size: -; d_call: -; cdr3_nt: TGTGCCAGCAGGTCACCGGGAGTGGTCTATGGCTACACCTTC; cdr3_aa: CASRSPGVVYGYTF
j_call: TRBJ1-1; v_call: TRBV7-2; clone_size: -; d_call: TRBD1; cdr3_nt: TGTGCCAGCAGCCCGGGACAGGGACTCGAAACTGAAGCTTTCTTT; cdr3_aa: CASSPGQGLETEAFF
j_call: TRBJ2-3; v_call: TRBV25-1; clone_size: -; d_call: -; cdr3_nt: TGTGCCAGCAGTGAATTGGATCATACGCAGTATTTT; cdr3_aa: CASSELDHTQYF
j_call: TRBJ1-1; v_call: TRBV5-6; clone_size: -; d_call: TRBD1; cdr3_nt: TGTGCCAGCAGGCCCGGACAGGGGGCCGGGTTTCGGGGCACTGAAGCTTTCTTT; cdr3_aa: CASRPGQGAGFRGTEAFF
j_call: TRBJ1-1; v_call: TRBV5-1; clone_size: once; d_call: TRBD1; cdr3_nt: TGCGCCAGCAGCTTGGTGAGGGGACAGGGGCTACCTTTGAACACTGAAGCTTTCTTT; cdr3_aa: CASSLVRGQGLPLNTEAFF
j_call: TRBJ1-3; v_call: TRBV28; clone_size: -; d_call: -; cdr3_nt: TGTGCCAGCAGTAACCCGGGATCCTCATCTGGAAACACCATATATTTT; cdr3_aa: CASSNPGSSSGNTIYF
j_call: TRBJ2-5; v_call: TRBV7-7; clone_size: -; d_call: -; cdr3_nt: TGTGCCAGCAGCTTAGCCGCCACCTACCAAGAGACCCAGTACTTC; cdr3_aa: CASSLAATYQETQYF
j_call: TRBJ2-3; v_call: TRBV4-1; clone_size: -; d_call: TRBD2; cdr3_nt: TGCGCCAGCAGAAAACTAGCGGGAGCTTTGGATACGCAGTATTTT; cdr3_aa: CASRKLAGALDTQYF
j_call: TRBJ1-1; v_call: TRBV10-1; clone_size: -; d_call: -; cdr3_nt: TGCGCCAGCAGTTCACAGGGTTGGACTGAAGCTTTCTTT; cdr3_aa: CASSSQGWTEAFF
j_call: TRBJ2-3; v_call: TRBV11-2; clone_size: once; d_call: -; cdr3_nt: TGTGCCAGCAGCGGTCCAAGGGGGGCGCCCACAGATACGCAGTATTTT; cdr3_aa: CASSGPRGAPTDTQYF
j_call: TRBJ1-2; v_call: TRBV20-1; clone_size: -; d_call: -; cdr3_nt: TGCAGTGCCACAGCGGATGGCTACACCTTC; cdr3_aa: CSATADGYTF
j_call: TRBJ1-5; v_call: TRBV6-2/TRBV6-3; clone_size: -; d_call: -; cdr3_nt: TGTGCCAGCAGTGGGCAGGGGTCCCACAATCAGCCCCAGCATTTT; cdr3_aa: CASSGQGSHNQPQHF
j_call: TRBJ2-2; v_call: TRBV9; clone_size: -; d_call: -; cdr3_nt: TGTGCCAGCAGCGTAGTGACCGGGGAGCTGTTTTTT; cdr3_aa: CASSVVTGELFF
j_call: TRBJ1-1; v_call: TRBV5-4; clone_size: -; d_call: -; cdr3_nt: TGTGCCAGCAGCTTGGGAGGGGCCATGAACACTGAAGCTTTCTTT; cdr3_aa: CASSLGGAMNTEAFF
j_call: TRBJ2-1; v_call: TRBV6-4; clone_size: few; d_call: TRBD2; cdr3_nt: TGTGCCAGCAGTCCAGCGACTAGCGGGTCCTCCTACAATGAGCAGTTCTTC; cdr3_aa: CASSPATSGSSYNEQFF
j_call: TRBJ1-1; v_call: TRBV29-1; clone_size: -; d_call: TRBD1; cdr3_nt: TGCAGCGTTCTGACAGGGATGAACACTGAAGCTTTCTTT; cdr3_aa: CSVLTGMNTEAFF
j_call: TRBJ2-7; v_call: TRBV30; clone_size: -; d_call: -; cdr3_nt: TGTGCCTGGAGTGTACATTGGGGGGTTAACGAGCAGTACTTC; cdr3_aa: CAWSVHWGVNEQYF
j_call: TRBJ1-6; v_call: TRBV27; clone_size: -; d_call: -; cdr3_nt: TGTGCCAGCAGTTCCGCGCAGTCTTATAATTCACCCCTCCACTTT; cdr3_aa: CASSSAQSYNSPLHF
j_call: TRBJ1-5; v_call: TRBV7-2; clone_size: -; d_call: -; cdr3_nt: TGTGCCAGCAGCTCCCACTTGGCTAGCAATCAGCCCCAGCATTTT; cdr3_aa: CASSSHLASNQPQHF
j_call: TRBJ1-1; v_call: TRBV27; clone_size: -; d_call: -; cdr3_nt: TGTGCCGTCATAAGAGGGGGGATGAACACTGAAGCTTTCTTT; cdr3_aa: CAVIRGGMNTEAFF
j_call: TRBJ2-5; v_call: TRBV4-2; clone_size: -; d_call: TRBD1; cdr3_nt: TGTGCCAGCAGCCCTGGGACAGCTGAAGAGACCCAGTACTTC; cdr3_aa: CASSPGTAEETQYF
j_call: TRBJ1-5; v_call: TRBV7-2; clone_size: -; d_call: TRBD1; cdr3_nt: TGTGCCAGCAGCCGGGGTACAGGGGGCAATCAGCCCCAGCATTTT; cdr3_aa: CASSRGTGGNQPQHF
j_call: TRBJ2-5; v_call: TRBV23-1; clone_size: -; d_call: -; cdr3_nt: TGCGCCAGCAGTCAAGGAGACCAAGAGACCCAGTACTTC; cdr3_aa: CASSQGDQETQYF
j_call: TRBJ2-5; v_call: TRBV29-1; clone_size: once; d_call: -; cdr3_nt: TGCAGCGTTGAAGGCTTTGTTGAGACCCAGTACTTC; cdr3_aa: CSVEGFVETQYF
j_call: TRBJ1-6; v_call: TRBV28; clone_size: -; d_call: -; cdr3_nt: TGTGCCAGCAGGGGGGGGGTAAGCTCCTATAATTCACCCCTCCACTTT; cdr3_aa: CASRGGVSSYNSPLHF